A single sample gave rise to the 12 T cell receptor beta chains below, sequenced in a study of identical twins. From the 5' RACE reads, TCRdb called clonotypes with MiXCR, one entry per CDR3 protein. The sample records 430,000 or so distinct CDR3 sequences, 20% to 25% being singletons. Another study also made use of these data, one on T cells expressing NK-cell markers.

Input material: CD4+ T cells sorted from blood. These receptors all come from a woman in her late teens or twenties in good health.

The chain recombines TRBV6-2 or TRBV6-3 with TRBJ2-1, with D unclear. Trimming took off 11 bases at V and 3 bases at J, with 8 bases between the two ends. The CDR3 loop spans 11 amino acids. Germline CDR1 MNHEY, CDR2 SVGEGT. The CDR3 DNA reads TGTGCCGTTTCAGGCTACAATGAGCAGTTCTTC. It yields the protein CAVSGYNEQFF.

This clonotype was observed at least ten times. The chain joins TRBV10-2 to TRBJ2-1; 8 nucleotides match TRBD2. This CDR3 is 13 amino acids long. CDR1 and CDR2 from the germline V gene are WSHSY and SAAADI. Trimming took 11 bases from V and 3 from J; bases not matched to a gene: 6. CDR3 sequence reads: CAPWREVYNEQFF. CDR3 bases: TGCGCCCCGTGGCGGGAGGTCTACAATGAGCAGTTCTTC.

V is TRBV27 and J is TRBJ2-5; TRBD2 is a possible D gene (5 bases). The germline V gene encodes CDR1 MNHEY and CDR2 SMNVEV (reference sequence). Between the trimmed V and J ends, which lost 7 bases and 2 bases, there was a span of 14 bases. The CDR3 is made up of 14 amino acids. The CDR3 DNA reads TGTGCCAGCAAGCGGACTCATCGGCAAGAGACCCAGTACTTC. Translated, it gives CASKRTHRQETQYF.

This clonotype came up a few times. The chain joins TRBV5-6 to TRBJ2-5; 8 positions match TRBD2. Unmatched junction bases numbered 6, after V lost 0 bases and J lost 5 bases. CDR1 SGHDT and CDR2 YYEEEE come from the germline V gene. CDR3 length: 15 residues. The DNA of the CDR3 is TGTGCCAGCAGCTTGGGACTAGCGAGAGGCGAGACCCAGTACTTC. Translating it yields CASSLGLARGETQYF.

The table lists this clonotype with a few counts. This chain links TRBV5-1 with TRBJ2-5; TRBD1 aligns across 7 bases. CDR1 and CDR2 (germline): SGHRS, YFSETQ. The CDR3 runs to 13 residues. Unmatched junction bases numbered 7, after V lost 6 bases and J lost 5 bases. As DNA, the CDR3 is TGCGCCAGCAAAGGCGTGGACAGGGAGACCCAGTACTTC. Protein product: CASKGVDRETQYF.

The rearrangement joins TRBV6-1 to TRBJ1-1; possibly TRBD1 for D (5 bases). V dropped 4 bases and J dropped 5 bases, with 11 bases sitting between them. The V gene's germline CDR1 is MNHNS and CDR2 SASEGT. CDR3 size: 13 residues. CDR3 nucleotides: TGTGCCAGCAGTGTTCGGGGCCGGACTGAAGCTTTCTTT. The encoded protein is CASSVRGRTEAFF.

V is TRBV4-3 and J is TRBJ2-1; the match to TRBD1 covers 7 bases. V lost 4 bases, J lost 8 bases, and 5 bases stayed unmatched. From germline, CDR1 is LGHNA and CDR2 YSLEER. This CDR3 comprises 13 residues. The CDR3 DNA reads TGCGCCAGCAGCCCTTTCACAGGGGATGAGCAGTTCTTC. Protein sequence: CASSPFTGDEQFF.

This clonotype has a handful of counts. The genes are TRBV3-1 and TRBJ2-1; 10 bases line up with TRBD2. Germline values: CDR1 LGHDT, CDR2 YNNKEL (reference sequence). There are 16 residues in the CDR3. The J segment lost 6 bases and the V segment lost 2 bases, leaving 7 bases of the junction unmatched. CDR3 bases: TGTGCCAGCAGCCAATCCGGGCTAGCGGGAGTCAATGAGCAGTTCTTC. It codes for CASSQSGLAGVNEQFF.

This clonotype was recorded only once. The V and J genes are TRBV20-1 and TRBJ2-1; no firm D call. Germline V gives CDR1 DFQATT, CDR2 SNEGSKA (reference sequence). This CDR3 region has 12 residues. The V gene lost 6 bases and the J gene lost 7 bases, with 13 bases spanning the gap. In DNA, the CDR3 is TGCAGTGCCCGCCGAGAGGTGAATGAGCAGTTCTTC. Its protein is CSARREVNEQFF.

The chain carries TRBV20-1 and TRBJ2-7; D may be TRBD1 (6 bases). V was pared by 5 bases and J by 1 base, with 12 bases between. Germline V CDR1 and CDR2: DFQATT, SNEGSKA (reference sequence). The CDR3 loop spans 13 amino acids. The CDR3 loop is CSADRPGSYEQYF. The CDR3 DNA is TGCAGTGCTGACAGGCCGGGGTCCTACGAGCAGTACTTC.

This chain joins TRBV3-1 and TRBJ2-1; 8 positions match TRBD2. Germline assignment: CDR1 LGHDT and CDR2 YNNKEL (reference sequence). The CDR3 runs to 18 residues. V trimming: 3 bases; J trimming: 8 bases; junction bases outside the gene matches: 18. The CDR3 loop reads CASSQPGLGILPGDEQFF. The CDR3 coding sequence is TGTGCCAGCAGCCAGCCGGGACTAGGTATTCTTCCCGGCGATGAGCAGTTCTTC.

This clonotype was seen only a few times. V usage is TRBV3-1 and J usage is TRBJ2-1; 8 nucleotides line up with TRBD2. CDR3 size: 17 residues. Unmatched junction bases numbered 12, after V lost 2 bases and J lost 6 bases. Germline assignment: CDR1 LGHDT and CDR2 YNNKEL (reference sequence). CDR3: CASSQQGTSGPLNEQFF. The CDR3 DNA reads TGTGCCAGCAGCCAACAAGGAACTAGCGGCCCCCTCAATGAGCAGTTCTTC.